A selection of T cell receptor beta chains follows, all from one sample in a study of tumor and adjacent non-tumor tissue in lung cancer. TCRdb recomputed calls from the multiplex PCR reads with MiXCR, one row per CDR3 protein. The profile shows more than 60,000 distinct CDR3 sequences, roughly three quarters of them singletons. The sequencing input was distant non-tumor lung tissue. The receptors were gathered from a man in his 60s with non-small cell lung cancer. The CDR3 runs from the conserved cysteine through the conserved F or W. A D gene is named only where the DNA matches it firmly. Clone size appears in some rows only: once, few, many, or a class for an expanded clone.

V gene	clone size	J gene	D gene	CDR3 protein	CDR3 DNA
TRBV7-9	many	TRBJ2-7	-	CASSFSQGMNEQYF	TGTGCCAGCAGCTTCTCACAGGGTATGAACGAGCAGTACTTC
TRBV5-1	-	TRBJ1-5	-	CACSTDMGLINQPQHF	TGCGCCTGCAGCACTGACATGGGCCTTATCAATCAGCCCCAGCATTTT
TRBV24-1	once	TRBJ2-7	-	CATSVAQCYEHYF	TGTGCCACCAGTGTAGCGCAGTGTTACGAGCACTACTTC
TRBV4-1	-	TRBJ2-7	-	CASSLNGGGGEQYF	TGCGCCAGCAGCCTAAACGGCGGAGGGGGGGAGCAGTACTTC
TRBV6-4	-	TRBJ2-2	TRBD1	CASSDSAGGPVDTGKLFF	TGTGCCAGCAGTGACTCGGCAGGGGGCCCTGTGGACACCGGGAAGCTGTTTTTT
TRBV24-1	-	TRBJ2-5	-	CATSDLRGGEEIQHF	TGTGCCACCAGTGATCTGAGGGGCGGGGAAGAGATCCAGCACTTC
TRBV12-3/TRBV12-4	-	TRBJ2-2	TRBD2	CASSLRLADTGELFF	TGTGCCAGCAGTTTGAGGCTAGCGGACACCGGGGAGCTGTTTTTT
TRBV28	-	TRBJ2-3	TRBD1	CVSSLFAGGRGLSTDTQYF	TGTGTCAGCAGTTTATTCGCCGGAGGCAGGGGGCTTAGCACAGATACGCAGTATTTT
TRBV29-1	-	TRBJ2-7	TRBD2	CSVYTGTSRYEQYF	TGTAGCGTATATACCGGGACTAGTAGGTACGAGCAGTACTTC
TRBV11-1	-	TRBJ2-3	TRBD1	CPSCPGTGFTDTHYF	TGTCCCAGCTGTCCCGGGACAGGGTTCACAGATACGCACTATTTT
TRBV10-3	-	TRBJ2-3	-	CAIRAGSSRDTQYF	TGTGCCATCAGAGCCGGGTCTAGCAGAGATACGCAGTATTTT
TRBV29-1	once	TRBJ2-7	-	CSVGGGNKQYF	TGCAGCGTTGGAGGGGGGAACAAGCAGTACTTC
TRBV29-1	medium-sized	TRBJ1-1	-	CSVARQNTEAFF	TGCAGCGTTGCAAGGCAGAACACTGAAGCTTTCTTT
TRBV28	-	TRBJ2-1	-	CVSSQRHNEHFF	TGTGTCAGCAGTCAACGCCACAATGAGCACTTCTTC
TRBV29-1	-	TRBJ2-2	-	CSVEKRVNTEELFF	TGCAGCGTTGAAAAGCGGGTGAACACCGAGGAGCTGTTTTTT
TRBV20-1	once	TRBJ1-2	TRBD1	CSARTGANCDYTF	TGCAGTGCTAGAACAGGGGCTAACTGTGACTACACTTTC
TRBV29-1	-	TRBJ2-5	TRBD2	CSVEEGWADREAQYF	TGCAGTGTTGAAGAAGGTTGGGCAGATCGGGAGGCCCAGTACTTC
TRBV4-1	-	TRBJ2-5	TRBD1	CASSLIRQGGEDTQYF	TGCGCCAGCAGCCTAATTAGACAGGGGGGGGAAGATACCCAGTACTTC
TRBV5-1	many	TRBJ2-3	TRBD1	CASRLQGESTDTQYF	TGCGCCAGCAGACTACAGGGGGAGAGCACAGATACGCAGTATTTT
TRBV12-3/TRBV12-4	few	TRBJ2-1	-	CASSSTDPFNEQFF	TGTGCCAGCAGTTCGACAGATCCGTTTAATGAGCAGTTCTTC
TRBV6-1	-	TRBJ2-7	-	CASSESVGEIFHDQYF	TGTGCCAGCAGTGAATCGGTCGGGGAGATCTTCCACGACCAGTACTTC
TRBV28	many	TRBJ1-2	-	CASNRWKGNYGYTF	TGTGCCAGCAACAGGTGGAAGGGTAACTATGGCTACACCTTC
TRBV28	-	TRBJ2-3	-	CAGSKRMTYTDTQYF	TGTGCCGGCTCCAAAAGGATGACGTACACAGATACGCAGTATTTT
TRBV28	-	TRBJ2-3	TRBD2	CARRRAGAFADTQYF	TGTGCCAGGAGAAGGGCGGGAGCATTTGCAGATACGCAGTATTTT
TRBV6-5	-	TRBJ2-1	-	CASSYSSRSGNEQFF	TGTGCCAGCAGTTACTCAAGTCGCAGCGGCAATGAGCAGTTCTTC
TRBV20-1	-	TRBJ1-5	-	CSAEGDGTLRWYSNKPQHF	TGCAGTGCTGAGGGCGACGGGACACTGAGATGGTATAGCAATAAGCCCCAGCATTTT
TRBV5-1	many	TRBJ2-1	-	CASSSSSYNEQFF	TGCGCCAGCAGCTCCAGCTCCTACAATGAGCAGTTCTTC
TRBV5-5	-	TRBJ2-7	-	CASSKNPRLTTYEQYF	TGTGCCAGCAGCAAAAATCCGAGACTGACCACCTACGAGCAGTACTTC
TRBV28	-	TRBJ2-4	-	CVTNLYPLAKNIQYF	TGTGTCACCAATTTATACCCCCTAGCCAAAAACATTCAGTATTTC
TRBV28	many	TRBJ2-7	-	CASSFRPPSPYEQYF	TGTGCCAGCAGTTTTCGCCCTCCTTCCCCCTACGAGCAGTACTTC
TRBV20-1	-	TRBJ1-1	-	CSAPSSGSEVFF	TGTAGTGCCCCCTCTAGTGGGTCTGAAGTTTTCTTT
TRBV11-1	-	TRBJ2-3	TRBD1	CACSPGTGLTDTQYF	TGTGCCTGCAGTCCCGGGACAGGGCTCACAGATACGCAGTACTTT
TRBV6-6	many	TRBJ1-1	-	CAATERAWTEAFF	TGTGCCGCAACAGAGAGGGCGTGGACTGAAGCTTTCTTT
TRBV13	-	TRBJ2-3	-	CASRLRPSGTDTQYF	TGTGCCAGCAGGCTCCGGCCTAGCGGCACAGATACGCAGTATTTT
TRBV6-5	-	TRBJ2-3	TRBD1	CAGSSKTGSSTDTQYF	TGTGCCGGCAGTTCCAAGACAGGGTCTAGCACAGATACGCAGTATTTT
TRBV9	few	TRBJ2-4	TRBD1	CASSVLPDRGRDKNIQYF	TGTGCCAGCAGCGTCTTACCTGACAGGGGGCGAGACAAAAACATTCAGTACTTC
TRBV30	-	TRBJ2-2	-	CVWSPHSGLNTGELLF	TGTGTCTGGAGTCCCCACTCCGGACTGAACACCGGGGAGCTGTTATTT
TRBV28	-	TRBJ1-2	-	CAISPLGSKNGYTF	TGTGCCATCAGTCCACTAGGATCCAAAAATGGCTACACCTTC
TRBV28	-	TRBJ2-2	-	CASSDPGQGLARELFF	TGTGCCAGCAGCGATCCGGGGCAGGGATTAGCCCGGGAGCTGTTTTTT
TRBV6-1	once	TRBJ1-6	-	CASSNRLSPLHF	TGTGCCAGCAGTAACCGACTTTCACCCCTCCACTTT
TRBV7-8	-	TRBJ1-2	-	CASSLMTDPNYGYTF	TGTGCCAGTAGCTTAATGACAGACCCTAACTATGGCTACACCTTC
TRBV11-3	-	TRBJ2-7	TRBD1	CASNLFGDSYEQYF	TGTGCCAGTAACCTTTTTGGGGACAGCTACGAGCAATACTTC
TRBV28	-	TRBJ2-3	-	CASSPDGWETTQYF	TGTGCCAGTAGTCCCGATGGGTGGGAAACTACGCAGTATTTT
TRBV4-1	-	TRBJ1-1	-	CASSHCPEAFF	TGCGCCAGCAGTCACTGCCCTGAAGCTTTCTTT
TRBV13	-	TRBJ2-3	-	CASRLARQNRDTQYF	TGTGCCAGCAGGCTAGCGAGACAGAACAGAGATACGCAGTATTTT
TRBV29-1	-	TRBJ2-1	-	CSVEGFGGVTSYNEQFF	TGCAGCGTTGAAGGGTTCGGCGGGGTAACCTCCTACAATGAGCAGTTCTTC
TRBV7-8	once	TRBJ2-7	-	CTSSLPRDGEQYF	TGTACCAGCAGCTTACCAAGGGACGGCGAGCAGTACTTC
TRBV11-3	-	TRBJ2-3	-	CGSSPGLADSKDTQYF	TGTGGCAGTAGCCCCGGGCTAGCAGATAGCAAAGATACGCAGTATTTT
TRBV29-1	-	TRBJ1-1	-	CSVVTVPKVFF	TGTAGCGTTGTCACAGTCCCGAAGGTTTTCTTT
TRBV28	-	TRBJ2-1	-	CASCLDGTYNERFF	TGTGCCAGCTGTTTGGACGGGACGTACAATGAGCGGTTCTTC
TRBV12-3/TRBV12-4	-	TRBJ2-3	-	CASSLYTDTQYF	TGTGCCAGCAGTTTATACACAGATACGCAGTATTTT
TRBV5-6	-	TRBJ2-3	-	CASSEMTADMQYF	TGTGCCAGCAGCGAGATGACAGCAGATATGCAATATTTT
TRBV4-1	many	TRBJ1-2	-	CASSQVTGQRDGYTF	TGCGCCAGCAGCCAAGTAACAGGCCAACGTGATGGCTACACCTTC
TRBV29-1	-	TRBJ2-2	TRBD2	CNASVAGGGTGELFF	TGCAACGCATCGGTAGCGGGAGGGGGTACCGGGGAGCTGTTTTTT
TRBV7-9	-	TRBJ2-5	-	CASSYAAREETHYF	TGTGCCAGCAGCTATGCCGCGAGGGAAGAGACCCATTACTTC